Listed below are T cell receptor beta chains from one sample, sequenced in a study of T cells after yellow fever vaccination. TCRdb independently ran MiXCR on the 5' RACE reads; one entry per CDR3 protein. The data contain about 45,000 distinct CDR3 sequences, around 6.4% of them seen just once; the ten biggest clones take up 10%. The material was PBMCs, either bulk or a sorted T-cell subset (CD4+, CD8+, memory, or dextramer-sorted; not recorded which), obtained 45 days after the yellow fever booster vaccination. The receptors originated from a man in his thirties or forties who received the YFV17D yellow fever vaccine. Each CDR3 is given with its conserved first and last residue. D genes are given only for firm matches. Clone size, where shown, is once, few, many, or a class for clones that have expanded.

D gene	V gene	J gene	clone size	CDR3 protein	CDR3 DNA
-	TRBV7-3	TRBJ2-1	-	CASSSGGRSEQFF	TGTGCCAGCAGCTCGGGTGGGCGTAGTGAGCAGTTCTTC
-	TRBV29-1	TRBJ2-4	many	CSVEWAPGTGDIQYF	TGCAGCGTTGAATGGGCGCCGGGGACCGGGGACATTCAGTACTTC
-	TRBV20-1	TRBJ2-3	-	CSASQTARDTQYF	TGCAGTGCTAGCCAGACTGCTCGCGATACGCAGTATTTT
TRBD2	TRBV28	TRBJ2-1	many	CASSPGAGGRYNEQFF	TGTGCCAGCAGCCCGGGGGCTGGCGGGAGGTACAATGAGCAGTTCTTC
-	TRBV19	TRBJ2-1	many	CASSTSPWYEQFF	TGTGCCAGTAGTACCTCCCCGTGGTATGAGCAGTTCTTC
TRBD1	TRBV29-1	TRBJ2-7	-	CARQGDNEQYF	TGCGCACGACAGGGCGACAACGAGCAGTACTTC
-	TRBV5-6	TRBJ1-5	many	CASSPAVGNQPQHF	TGTGCCAGCAGCCCAGCGGTTGGCAATCAGCCCCAGCATTTT
-	TRBV11-3	TRBJ2-2	few	CASSLVSAGELFF	TGTGCCAGCAGCTTAGTTTCGGCGGGGGAGCTGTTTTTT
-	TRBV9	TRBJ2-5	-	CASSAGVPETQYF	TGTGCCAGCAGCGCAGGGGTCCCAGAGACCCAGTACTTC
TRBD2	TRBV20-1	TRBJ2-1	many	CSARDLGLAAYNEQFF	TGCAGTGCTAGAGACCTCGGCCTAGCGGCTTACAATGAGCAGTTCTTC
-	TRBV5-1	TRBJ2-7	many	CASSLDRAEHEQYF	TGCGCCAGCAGCTTGGACCGCGCAGAGCACGAGCAGTACTTC
TRBD2	TRBV6-2/TRBV6-3	TRBJ2-1	many	CASRTSGSRDEQFF	TGTGCCAGCAGAACGAGCGGGAGCAGGGATGAGCAGTTCTTC
TRBD2	TRBV10-2	TRBJ2-3	many	CASKSGRNTDTQYF	TGCGCCAGCAAAAGCGGGAGGAACACAGATACGCAGTATTTT
TRBD1	TRBV7-2	TRBJ2-7	-	CASSRPGQGTYEQYF	TGTGCCAGCAGCCGACCGGGACAGGGGACCTACGAGCAGTACTTC
-	TRBV2	TRBJ2-4	many	CASNPIQGPANIQYF	TGTGCCAGCAATCCGATTCAGGGTCCCGCAAACATTCAGTACTTC
TRBD2	TRBV6-1	TRBJ2-1	few	CASSLLAGTNEQFF	TGTGCCAGCAGCCTACTAGCGGGGACCAATGAGCAGTTCTTC
TRBD1	TRBV11-2	TRBJ1-6	-	CASSFTGGGSPLHF	TGTGCCAGCAGCTTTACAGGGGGAGGGTCACCCCTCCACTTT
TRBD1	TRBV29-1	TRBJ2-7	-	CSVTGTGRYEQYF	TGCAGCGTTACCGGGACAGGGAGGTACGAGCAGTACTTC
TRBD2	TRBV7-2	TRBJ2-3	many	CASGHGRGPSSTDTQYF	TGTGCCAGCGGCCACGGGAGGGGTCCCTCTAGCACAGATACGCAGTATTTT
-	TRBV29-1	TRBJ1-1	many	CSVGTVTEAFF	TGCAGCGTTGGCACAGTAACTGAAGCTTTCTTT
TRBD2	TRBV29-1	TRBJ2-6	many	CSAGEGRSGANVLTF	TGCAGCGCCGGGGAGGGCAGATCTGGGGCCAACGTCCTGACTTTC
-	TRBV6-6	TRBJ2-3	few	CASSWLGTDTQYF	TGTGCCAGCAGTTGGCTTGGCACAGATACGCAGTATTTT
-	TRBV20-1	TRBJ2-2	-	CSAINSNARTGELFF	TGCAGTGCTATTAACTCGAACGCGAGGACCGGGGAGCTGTTTTTT
-	TRBV15	TRBJ2-7	many	CATSRDTNIYEQYF	TGTGCCACCAGCAGAGATACGAACATTTACGAGCAGTACTTC
-	TRBV6-1	TRBJ1-1	many	CASSEHNQNTEAFF	TGTGCCAGCAGCGAGCATAATCAGAACACTGAAGCTTTCTTT
TRBD1	TRBV7-8	TRBJ2-2	-	CASSQTGINTGELFF	TGTGCCAGCAGCCAGACAGGGATAAACACCGGGGAGCTGTTTTTT
-	TRBV12-3/TRBV12-4	TRBJ2-7	-	CATRDLAEQYF	TGTGCCACGCGCGACTTAGCCGAGCAGTACTTC
-	TRBV7-2	TRBJ1-2	-	CASTPGGLAYGYTF	TGTGCCAGCACCCCGGGGGGGTTGGCCTATGGCTACACCTTC
TRBD2	TRBV10-3	TRBJ2-1	-	CAISEEKREINEQFF	TGTGCCATCAGTGAGGAAAAGCGGGAGATAAATGAGCAGTTCTTC
-	TRBV4-3	TRBJ2-2	many	CASSAVAGELFF	TGCGCCAGCAGCGCAGTTGCCGGGGAGCTGTTTTTT
-	TRBV10-3	TRBJ2-1	medium-sized	CATDQENEQFF	TGTGCCACGGATCAGGAGAATGAGCAGTTCTTC
-	TRBV7-8	TRBJ2-5	medium-sized	CASSLAGQPAETQYF	TGTGCCAGCAGCTTAGCTGGACAGCCGGCAGAGACCCAGTACTTC